The source of this TCR beta chain is a study of shared clonotypes between healthy human individuals (TCRdb year 2020). The study in broad terms: Two women and a few men aged 18 to 49 years were included in the cohort. For each donor, CD4 naive and CD4 memory were each run on three plates, CD8 naive on two plates, and CD8 memory on one plate. Blood TCR repertoires of about five healthy adults were deeply sequenced to estimate repertoire size and the extent of clonotype sharing between individuals. To increase sequencing depth and limit assay-specific biases, TCR repertoire library preparation and sequencing were carried out by different laboratories using diverse techniques. Between about 0.8 and 8.9 billion PBMCs per donor were obtained by leukapheresis.

Via the germline V gene, CDR1 is MNHGY and CDR2 SVAAGI. The CDR3 runs 13 residues from the cysteine to the phenylalanine. Here the CDR3 DNA is all that survives: 39 bases in frame from base 1. Here V drops 8 bases and J drops 7 bases, and the junction holds 5 bases not matched to any gene. A few counts support this clone. It has no known antigen specificity. Per-base qualities were not stored, and no clone one base away is much larger. Using the deep immunoSEQ assay, TCR CDR3 regions were amplified from genomic DNA by multiplex PCR. For each cell subset, the extracted genomic DNA was distributed evenly across all wells of several immunoSEQ 96-well plates, and each plate served as one replicate. Each replicate PCR for sorted subsets received about 220 ng genomic DNA, equal to tens of thousands of T cell genomes. Purified libraries were measured with a Qubit 3.0 fluorometer, size-checked on a Bioanalyzer 2100, and measured again with the KAPA Library Quantification kit. Each immunoSEQ 96-well plate was sequenced on its own single-read 150-cycle Illumina NextSeq 550 flow cell. The study's processing was this. Because the immunoSEQ output held only junctional sequences and lacked quality scores, the filtering could not match the filtering applied to full-length reads. To assign V/J genes and CDR3, sequences were annotated using PyIR, a Python wrapper for IgBLAST v1.9, with IMGT germline references. Reads were filtered out if the reads had weak V/J assignments (E-value above 1e-6), no CDR3, stop codons, out-of-frame junctions, or ambiguous translated residues. V3J clonotypes were defined as sequences sharing the same inferred V gene, J gene, and CDR3 amino acid sequence. Percentage overlap between repertoires was calculated by dividing the number of shared unique clonotypes by the size of the smaller repertoire. Richness of each repertoire was evaluated using RTK rarefaction, the Chao1 estimator, and Recon v2.1 estimates of unobserved clonotypes. For all TCRbeta clonotypes obtained by the gDNA method from a handful of donors, generation probabilities were computed with OLGA. TCRdb limited this immuneACCESS table to in-frame rearrangements with V and J called. A share of clones is missing; checked studies link under half to unresolved V genes, and the rest is unexplained. Clone size and V and J calls were adopted from that table, with D and trimming inferred from the DNA. This sample is represented by 2 million to 2.5 million clones; roughly 93% of them were singletons. The ten most abundant clones make up about 0.39% of the sample.

Summary of the overall study and its limitations: Sampling was limited to blood, and TCR repertoires in tissue likely differ from TCR repertoires in blood. Higher generation probabilities were observed for clonotypes shared by all four sorted-subset donors than for non-shared clonotypes. Rarefaction of sorted-subset datasets indicated incomplete sequencing despite the large sequencing depth. Pairwise subsampling indicated that sequencing depth was expected to affect the degree of clonotype sharing among donors. Across a handful of donors, about 5.2% of naive CD4, over 3% of naive CD8, about 2.3% of memory CD4, and over 0.35% of memory CD8 clonotypes were shared. Because the study included a small number of donors, the genetic and exposure-history diversity represented was limited. Larger estimated clonotype richness was generally found for naive subsets than for memory subsets.

Healthy HIV-negative adults with no recently reported acute infections or vaccinations were included as donors. Only Caucasian adults living in Nashville, Tennessee, USA were represented among the donors. CD4+ T cells were enriched through magnetic negative selection, after which naive cells were positively selected on CD45RA and the remaining negative fraction served as the memory subset. After blood collection by leukapheresis, PBMCs were isolated using Ficoll-Histopaque density gradient centrifugation and then cryopreserved in the vapor phase of liquid nitrogen. Analytical flow cytometry was used to check the purity and quantity of each magnetically sorted T cell population. Genomic DNA was isolated from every sorted fraction and measured by UV absorbance on a Nanodrop 2000c.

This sequence originates from a man aged 18-30 years in good health. Some clones in this sample may be carry-over from other donors' samples. Source material: naive CD4+ T cells from PBMCs. Interpreted using the paper, the cell subset or site label stands for: CD45RA+ positively selected. The V and J segments used are TRBV6-9 and TRBJ1-4; 9 junctional bases match TRBD1. CDR3 region: CASDDRGGEKLFF. Here is the DNA: TGTGCCAGCGACGACAGGGGGGGTGAAAAACTGTTTTTT.